Shown below are 22 T cell receptor beta chains from a single sample sequenced in a study of PD-1 blockade in classical Hodgkin lymphoma. Every patient experienced relapse after autologous stem cell transplantation, and brentuximab vedotin exposure varied. Thawed PBMCs underwent magnetic negative selection to yield purified CD4+ T cells. TCRdb keeps only in-frame clones here, not all; method: immunoSEQ multiplex PCR. The data hold about 12,000 clones, with approximately 79% observed a single time. This specimen was CD4+ T cells from blood, taken at baseline. All receptors come from a human donor with classical Hodgkin lymphoma.

Here the CDR3 reads CASSERVREQYF. The CDR3 DNA follows: TGTGCCAGCAGTGAACGGGTGCGCGAGCAGTACTTC. The chain uses TRBV2 and TRBJ2-7; D gene ambiguous. The CDR3 contains 12 residues. The germline V and J ends were trimmed by 2 bases and 6 bases, with 8 bases remaining between them. Germline V gene data show CDR1 as SNHLY and CDR2 as FYNNEI.

This chain uses TRBV7-2 with TRBJ1-1; D may be TRBD1 (5 bases). The CDR3 extends over 12 amino acids. CDR1 is SGHTA and CDR2 is FQGNSA in the germline V gene. Trimming cost V 5 bases and J 6 bases, with 10 bases left between them. The CDR3 sequence is CASSARVAEAFF. Written as DNA, the CDR3 is TGTGCCAGCAGCGCCAGGGTTGCTGAAGCTTTCTTT.

The chain couples TRBV6-1 to TRBJ2-7; 7 bases line up with TRBD1. CDR1 and CDR2 from the germline V gene are MNHNS and SASEGT. The CDR3 consists of 15 residues. V lost 4 bases, J lost 4 bases, and 10 bases stayed unmatched. The CDR3 region has the DNA TGTGCCAGCAGTGCCGGACAGGTTCTGGGGTACGAGCAGTACTTC. Its protein is CASSAGQVLGYEQYF.

The chain recombines TRBV7-2 with TRBJ1-1; D is undetermined. CDR1 SGHTA and CDR2 FQGNSA come from the germline V gene. The CDR3 runs 13 residues. V was clipped by 3 bases and J by 1 base, with 6 bases between them. Here the CDR3 reads CASSFISNTEAFF. The DNA for the CDR3 is TGTGCCAGCAGCTTCATTTCGAACACTGAAGCTTTCTTT.

The V call is TRBV11-2, the J call TRBJ1-4; D unclear. V lost 1 base, J lost 10 bases, and 10 bases lay in between. This CDR3 has 13 amino acids. CDR1 and CDR2 from the germline V gene are SGHAT and FQNNGV. CDR3 residues: CASSLVLGGKLFF. The DNA of the CDR3 is TGTGCCAGCAGCTTAGTTCTGGGAGGAAAACTGTTTTTT.

The V gene is TRBV25-1, the J gene TRBJ2-7; possibly TRBD1 or TRBD2 for D (6 bases each). Trimming pared 5 bases from V and 6 bases from J, leaving 20 bases between. The CDR3 consists of 15 residues. In germline, CDR1 is MGHDK, CDR2 SYGVNS. The CDR3 reads CASSTIRGALGEQYF. DNA for the CDR3: TGTGCCAGCAGTACCATAAGGGGGGCCCTAGGCGAGCAGTACTTC.

This clone occurred a few times. The chain links TRBV20-1 to TRBJ2-5; D not resolved. The V and J ends lost 6 bases and 5 bases respectively, with 10 bases between them. Germline lookup yields CDR1 DFQATT and CDR2 SNEGSKA (reference sequence). The CDR3 consists of 11 residues. Here the CDR3 reads CSALLRETQYF. CDR3 coding DNA: TGCAGTGCCCTTCTTCGGGAGACCCAGTACTTC.

The CDR3 is CASSQDIQGSSYNEQFF. The CDR3 nucleotides read TGTGCCAGCAGCCAAGATATTCAGGGGAGCTCCTACAATGAGCAGTTCTTC. The genes are TRBV4-2 and TRBJ2-1, with a weak D call TRBD1 (6 bases). V lost 0 bases and J 0 bases, leaving 12 bases between the germline ends. Germline V lookup: CDR1 LGHNA, CDR2 YNFKEQ. CDR3 size: 17 residues.

V and J are TRBV6-6 and TRBJ2-4, with D possibly being TRBD1 or TRBD2 (5 bases each). Trimming left V 6 bases short and J 0 bases short, with 15 bases between. The germline V gene has CDR1 MNHNY and CDR2 SVGAGI (reference sequence). This CDR3 is 16 amino acids long. This CDR3 reads CASSLGVGTAKNIQYF. CDR3 nucleotides: TGTGCCAGCAGCCTCGGCGTGGGGACAGCCAAAAACATTCAGTACTTC.

This chain links TRBV6-1 with TRBJ2-7; a possible D gene is TRBD1 (6 bases). Germline loops: CDR1 MNHNS, CDR2 SASEGT. The ends were cut back, 5 bases at V and 0 bases at J, with 14 bases in the middle. The length of the CDR3 is 15 residues. The CDR3 loop reads CASSFNQGSSYEQYF. The DNA for the CDR3 is TGTGCCAGCAGTTTTAATCAGGGGAGCTCCTACGAGCAGTACTTC.

The chain is built from TRBV2 and TRBJ2-3; D possibly corresponds to TRBD1 (5 bases). V lost 4 bases, J lost 4 bases, and 9 bases lay in between. Germline CDR1 is SNHLY and CDR2 is FYNNEI. The CDR3 has 13 residues. CDR3 bases: TGTGCCAGCAGTGTTAGCAGGGCAGATACGCAGTATTTT. Encoded protein: CASSVSRADTQYF.

This clone was seen once. The chain employs TRBV6-4 and TRBJ2-3; 10 bases align to TRBD1. After removal of 2 bases from V and 3 bases from J, the junction contained 5 bases not matched to a gene. The CDR3 is 16 amino acids. The germline V gene has CDR1 MRHNA and CDR2 SNTAGT. The CDR3 loop is CASSDRTGGGTDTQYF. In nucleotides, the CDR3 is TGTGCCAGCAGTGACCGGACAGGGGGTGGTACAGATACGCAGTATTTT.

The chain is built from TRBV5-4 and TRBJ2-2; 8 nucleotides match TRBD2. The CDR3 runs to 17 residues. Per the germline V gene, CDR1 is SGHNT and CDR2 is YYREEE (reference sequence). V was pared by 1 base and J by 1 base, with 6 bases of the junction left unmatched. The chain's CDR3 is CASSLSAAGGNTGELFF. The CDR3 region has the DNA TGTGCCAGCAGCTTGAGTGCCGCGGGGGGGAACACCGGGGAGCTGTTTTTT. The full variable domain, its missing parts supplied by reference TRBV5-4 and TRBJ2-2, is ETGVTQSPTHLIKTRGQQVTLRCSSQSGHNTVSWYQQALGQGPQFIFQYYREEENGRGNFPPRFSGLQFPNYSSELNVNALELDDSALYLCASSLSAAGGNTGELFFGEGSRLTVL.

The chain links TRBV7-2 to TRBJ1-6; D perhaps matches TRBD1 (5 bases). Trimming took off 3 bases at V and 10 bases at J, with 13 bases between the two ends. Germline CDR1 is SGHTA and CDR2 is FQGNSA. The CDR3 has 14 residues. DNA for the CDR3: TGTGCCAGCAGCTTTCCGGGGGGTCGATCACCCCTCCACTTT. Translation: CASSFPGGRSPLHF. The full variable domain, with the rest looked up from reference TRBV7-2 and TRBJ1-6, is GAGVSQSPSNKVTEKGKDVELRCDPISGHTALYWYRQSLGQGLEFLIYFQGNSAPDKSGLPSDRFSAERTGGSVSTLTIQRTQQEDSAVYLCASSFPGGRSPLHFGNGTRLTVT.

Only a few counts were recorded for this clone. The rearrangement uses TRBV18 and TRBJ2-7; D gene unclear. Trimming took off 3 bases at V and 7 bases at J, with 13 bases between the two ends. In germline, CDR1 is KGHSH, CDR2 LQKENI. The CDR3 contains 13 residues. In DNA form, the CDR3 reads TGTGCCAGCTCACCGACGACCGGGTCGGAGCAGTACTTC. It is translated as CASSPTTGSEQYF.

In regard to this clone: In the same sample, other DNA sequences code for this CDR3. V usage is TRBV5-5 and J usage is TRBJ2-7; weak D call: TRBD1 (6 bases). Trimming took 0 bases from V and 4 from J, leaving 14 bases between them. Germline CDR1 reads SGHKS; CDR2 reads YYEKEE (reference sequence). The CDR3 loop spans 15 amino acids. CDR3 loop: CASSLAQGSSYEQYF. CDR3 in DNA: TGTGCCAGCAGCTTGGCTCAGGGGAGCTCTTACGAGCAGTACTTC.

The count of this clone is one. DNA of the CDR3: TGCGCCAGCAGCCAACCAGGGGGCGAGCAGTACTTC. Its protein is CASSQPGGEQYF. This sequence joins TRBV4-3 and TRBJ2-7; 7 nucleotides line up with TRBD1. V shed 2 bases, J shed 6 bases, and the junction held 1 base outside the gene matches. There are 12 residues in the CDR3. From germline, CDR1 is LGHNA and CDR2 YSLEER.

The chain has TRBV10-3 and TRBJ2-7; weak D call: TRBD2 (7 bases). Germline V gives CDR1 ENHRY, CDR2 SYGVKD. V gave up 0 bases and J gave up 7 bases, with 13 bases separating them. CDR3 length: 14 amino acids. The CDR3 sequence is CAISESARGGEQYF. The CDR3 DNA reads TGTGCCATCAGTGAGTCGGCAAGGGGGGGGGAGCAGTACTTC.

The V gene is TRBV18, the J gene TRBJ2-2; TRBD1 aligns across 12 bases. V lost 3 bases, J lost 4 bases, and 6 bases stayed unmatched. Germline V CDR1 and CDR2: KGHSH, LQKENI. The CDR3 length is 17 residues. In DNA, the CDR3 is TGTGCCAGCTCACCGGGACAGGGGGCGCCGGGCACCGGGGAGCTGTTTTTT. Encoded protein: CASSPGQGAPGTGELFF.

The chain has TRBV7-2 and TRBJ1-2; tentatively, D is TRBD1 (6 bases). This CDR3 spans 16 amino acids. CDR1 SGHTA and CDR2 FQGNSA come from the germline V gene. The V and J ends lost 2 bases and 3 bases respectively, with 16 bases between them. Here the CDR3 reads CASSLFPPRGDYGYTF. The DNA of the CDR3 is TGTGCCAGCAGCTTATTTCCCCCGAGGGGGGACTATGGCTACACCTTC.

The V gene is TRBV4-2, the J gene TRBJ1-6; 10 positions match TRBD1. This CDR3 is 17 amino acids long. V lost 0 bases and J lost 10; bases outside the gene matches: 9. CDR1 is LGHNA and CDR2 is YNFKEQ in the germline V gene. The CDR3 reads CASSQDQQGTGVSPLHF. CDR3 sequence (DNA): TGTGCCAGCAGCCAAGATCAGCAAGGGACAGGGGTATCACCCCTCCACTTT.

Only a few counts were recorded for this clone. The chain is built from TRBV20-1 and TRBJ1-6; TRBD1 might be the D (5 bases). Looked up from germline, CDR1 is DFQATT and CDR2 is SNEGSKA (reference sequence). Trimming left V 6 bases short and J 17 bases short, with 17 bases between. CDR3 length equals 11 residues. CDR3 sequence: CSAGTARGIHF. Here the CDR3 DNA reads TGCAGTGCCGGGACCGCGAGGGGCATCCACTTT.